This T cell receptor delta chain stems from a study of gammadelta T cells in human blood. Study-wide results and caveats: Polyclonal expansion of innate γδ T cells after birth appeared microbially driven.

Germline V lookup: CDR1 GEAIGNYY, CDR2 EKD. The CDR3 is 17 amino acids. TCRdb redid the clone calls on the RT-PCR reads with CATT. The sample carries about 1,000 delta-chain clones, about 26% recorded once. Concerning this clone itself: Its antigen is unidentified. A read error is likely here: a far larger clone is one base away. The sample has other DNA sequences that encode this CDR3 too.

The clonotype comes from a human donor. The J gene is TRDJ1, the V gene TRDV2; the D call may be TRDD2 or TRDD3 (8 bases each). TCRdb offers no J gene call, so here the DNA was matched to germline to obtain one. Sequenced: Vgamma9Vdelta2 gamma-delta T cells from adult blood. CDR3 bases: TGTGCCTGTGACAAACTTCCTACTGGGGGTAACACAGATAAACTCATCTTT. This sequence encodes CACDKLPTGGNTDKLIF.